This TCR beta chain was captured by sequencing in a study of PD-L1 blockade in urothelial cancer. Time point meaning: peripheral blood 6 weeks after treatment start. Urothelial carcinoma in patients was locally advanced or metastatic. Synthetic TCR analog templates were spiked into all PCRs individually. TCRdb's table, derived via immunoSEQ multiplex PCR, lists solely in-frame clones and lacks some. Of tens of thousands of clones listed, 88% are singletons. The TCR sequence derives from a man in his 60s with urothelial cancer. The sequencing here drew on PBMCs, taken around atezolizumab (anti-PD-L1) treatment.

The CDR3 reads CASSERQGTADTQYF. Here the CDR3 DNA reads TGTGCCAGCAGTGAAAGGCAGGGAACGGCAGATACGCAGTATTTT. The J gene is TRBJ2-3, the V gene TRBV6-1; TRBD1 might be the D (5 bases). Germline V gene sequence: CDR1 MNHNS, CDR2 SASEGT. CDR3 length: 15 residues. Trimming removed 2 bases at V and 4 bases at J, with 13 bases between.